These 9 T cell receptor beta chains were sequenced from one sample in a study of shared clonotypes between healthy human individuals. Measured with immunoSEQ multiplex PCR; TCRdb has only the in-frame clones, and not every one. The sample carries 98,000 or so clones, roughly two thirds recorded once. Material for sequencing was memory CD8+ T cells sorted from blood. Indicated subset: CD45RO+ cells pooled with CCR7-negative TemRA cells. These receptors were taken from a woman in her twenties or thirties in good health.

This chain's CDR3 is CASSDGTGGFYEQYF. Here the CDR3 DNA reads TGTGCCAGCAGTGATGGGACAGGGGGCTTCTACGAGCAGTACTTC. This chain connects TRBV6-1 to TRBJ2-7, with 12 positions matching TRBD1. V was pared by 3 bases and J by 3 bases, with 3 bases of the junction left unmatched. Germline loops: CDR1 MNHNS, CDR2 SASEGT. The CDR3 spans 15 residues.

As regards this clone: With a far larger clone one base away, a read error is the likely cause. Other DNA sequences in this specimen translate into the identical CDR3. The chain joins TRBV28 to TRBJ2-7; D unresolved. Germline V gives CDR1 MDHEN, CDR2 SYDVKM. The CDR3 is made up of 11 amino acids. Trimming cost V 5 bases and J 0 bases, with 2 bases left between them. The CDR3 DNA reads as TGTGCCAGCAGTCACTCCTACGAGCAGTACTTC. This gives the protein CASSHSYEQYF.

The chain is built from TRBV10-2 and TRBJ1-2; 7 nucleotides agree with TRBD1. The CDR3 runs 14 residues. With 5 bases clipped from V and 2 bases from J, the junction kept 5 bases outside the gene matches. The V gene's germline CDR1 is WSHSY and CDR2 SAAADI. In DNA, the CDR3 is TGCGCCAGCAGTTTTAGGGGGCCCAACTATGGCTACACCTTC. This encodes CASSFRGPNYGYTF.

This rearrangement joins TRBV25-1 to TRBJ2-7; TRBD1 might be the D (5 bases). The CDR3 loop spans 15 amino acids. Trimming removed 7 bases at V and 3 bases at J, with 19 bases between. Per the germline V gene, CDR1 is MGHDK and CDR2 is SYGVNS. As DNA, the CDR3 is TGTGCCAGCAACTCCCAGGATTCCCAGGGCTACGAGCAGTACTTC. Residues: CASNSQDSQGYEQYF.

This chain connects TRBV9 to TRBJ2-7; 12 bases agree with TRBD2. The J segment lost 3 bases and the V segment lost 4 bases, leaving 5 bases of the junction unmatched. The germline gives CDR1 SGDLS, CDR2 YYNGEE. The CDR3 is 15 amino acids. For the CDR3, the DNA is TGTGCCAGCAGCCCAATGGGACTAGCGGGCTACGAGCAGTACTTC. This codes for CASSPMGLAGYEQYF. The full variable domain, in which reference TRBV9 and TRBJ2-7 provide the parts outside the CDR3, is DSGVTQTPKHLITATGQRVTLRCSPRSGDLSVYWYQQSLDQGLQFLIQYYNGEERAKGNILERFSAQQFPDLHSELNLSSLELGDSALYFCASSPMGLAGYEQYFGPGTRLTVT.

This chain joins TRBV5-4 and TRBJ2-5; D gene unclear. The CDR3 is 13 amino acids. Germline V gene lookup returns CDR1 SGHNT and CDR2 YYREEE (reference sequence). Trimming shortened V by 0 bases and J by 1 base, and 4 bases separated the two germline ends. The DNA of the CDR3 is TGTGCCAGCAGCTTGGCCACCCAAGAGACCCAGTACTTC. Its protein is CASSLATQETQYF. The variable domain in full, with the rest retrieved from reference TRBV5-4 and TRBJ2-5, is ETGVTQSPTHLIKTRGQQVTLRCSSQSGHNTVSWYQQALGQGPQFIFQYYREEENGRGNFPPRFSGLQFPNYSSELNVNALELDDSALYLCASSLATQETQYFGPGTRLLVL.

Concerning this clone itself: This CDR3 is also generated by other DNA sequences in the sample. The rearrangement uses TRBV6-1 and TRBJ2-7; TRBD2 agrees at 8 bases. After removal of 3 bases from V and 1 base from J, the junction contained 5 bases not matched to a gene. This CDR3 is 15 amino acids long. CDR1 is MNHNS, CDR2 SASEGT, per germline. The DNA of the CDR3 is TGTGCCAGCAGTGAGAGGGCGGGAGGTTCCTACGAGCAGTACTTC. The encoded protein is CASSERAGGSYEQYF.

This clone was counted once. The CDR3 sequence is CASSFFGGETEAFF. In nucleotides, the CDR3 is TGTGCCAGCAGCTTTTTCGGAGGGGAGACTGAAGCTTTCTTT. This chain joins TRBV11-2 and TRBJ1-1; D perhaps matches TRBD1 (5 bases). This CDR3 comprises 14 residues. The germline CDR1 and CDR2 sequences are SGHAT and FQNNGV. V was trimmed by 3 bases and J by 5 bases, leaving 13 bases between them.

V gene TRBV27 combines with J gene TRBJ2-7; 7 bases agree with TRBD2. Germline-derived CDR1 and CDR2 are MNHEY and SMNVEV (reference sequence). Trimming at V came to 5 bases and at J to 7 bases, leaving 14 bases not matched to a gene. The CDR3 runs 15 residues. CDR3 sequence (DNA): TGTGCCAGCAGTGCCCTAGCGGAGCCCCCGGGGGAGCAGTACTTC. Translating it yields CASSALAEPPGEQYF.